These 14 T cell receptor beta chains originate from one sample sequenced in a study of blood T cell repertoires in COVID-19. TCRdb keeps only in-frame clones here, not all; method: immunoSEQ multiplex PCR. The sample carries 140,000 to 150,000 clones, over 70% recorded once. Sequenced material: peripheral blood. These receptors originate from a woman aged 55-75 years with acute or convalescent COVID-19.

The genes are TRBV18 and TRBJ1-5, with 7 bases identical to TRBD1. CDR1 KGHSH and CDR2 LQKENI come from the germline V gene. This CDR3 is 14 amino acids long. Losses at the gene ends were 3 bases for V and 4 bases for J; bases not matched to a gene: 3. The CDR3 DNA reads TGTGCCAGCTCACCGGACAGGATGAATCAGCCCCAGCATTTT. Translating it yields CASSPDRMNQPQHF.

The chain uses TRBV11-2 and TRBJ2-5; D is ambiguous. Trimming shortened V by 2 bases and J by 0 bases, and 7 bases separated the two germline ends. This CDR3 is 14 amino acids long. The V gene's germline CDR1 is SGHAT and CDR2 FQNNGV. The CDR3 loop reads CASSLRVYQETQYF. The DNA of the CDR3 is TGTGCCAGCAGCTTACGAGTGTACCAAGAGACCCAGTACTTC.

This clone was counted at least ten times. The V and J genes are TRBV12-5 and TRBJ2-1, with 10 bases matching TRBD2. J gave up 4 bases and V 8 bases, and 5 bases lay outside the gene matches. Germline V lookup: CDR1 LGHNT, CDR2 FRNRAP. The length of the CDR3 is 14 residues. DNA of the CDR3: TGTGCTAGTCGTCCTAGCGGGGGTTACAATGAGCAGTTCTTC. Protein sequence: CASRPSGGYNEQFF. Using reference TRBV12-5 and TRBJ2-1 for the parts outside the CDR3, the full variable domain is DARVTQTPRHKVTEMGQEVTMRCQPILGHNTVFWYRQTMMQGLELLAYFRNRAPLDDSGMPKDRFSAEMPDATLATLKIQPSEPRDSAVYFCASRPSGGYNEQFFGPGTRLTVL.

The CDR3 loop reads CASPRGQLYGYTF. In DNA form, the CDR3 reads TGTGCCAGCCCGAGGGGACAGCTCTATGGCTACACCTTC. The gene calls are TRBV2 and TRBJ1-2; 7 positions match TRBD1. The CDR3 runs 13 residues. The V and J ends lost 8 bases and 4 bases, in that order; junction bases with no gene match: 7. CDR1 and CDR2 from the germline V gene are SNHLY and FYNNEI.

The rearrangement joins TRBV14 to TRBJ2-1, with TRBD2 matching 11 bases. The germline gives CDR1 SGHDN, CDR2 FVKESK. The CDR3 has 16 amino acids. V lost 4 bases to trimming and J lost 3 bases; unmatched junction nucleotides: 5. The CDR3 loop is CASSRGTSGFYNEQFF. DNA of the CDR3: TGTGCCAGCAGCCGAGGGACTAGCGGATTCTACAATGAGCAGTTCTTC.

The DNA of the CDR3 is TGTGCCAGTAGGGGGCTAGCGGGGAAGGGGCAGTTCTTC. It is translated as CASRGLAGKGQFF. V is TRBV28 and J is TRBJ2-1; 9 bases match TRBD2. CDR3 size: 13 residues. The germline CDR1 and CDR2 sequences are MDHEN and SYDVKM. The ends lost 9 bases at V and 12 bases at J; junction bases unmatched: 12.

This clone showed up just a few times. V usage is TRBV5-5 and J usage is TRBJ2-3; D gene ambiguous. CDR3 length: 14 amino acids. Trimming removed 2 bases at V and 2 bases at J, with 9 bases between. Germline V gene sequence: CDR1 SGHKS, CDR2 YYEKEE (reference sequence). Here the CDR3 reads CASSFGHTTDTQYF. The CDR3 DNA is TGTGCCAGCAGCTTTGGGCATACCACAGATACGCAGTATTTT.

This clone was seen a single time. This chain connects TRBV7-9 to TRBJ2-5; tentatively, D is TRBD2 (6 bases). The CDR3 spans 14 residues. The V and J ends lost 4 bases and 3 bases respectively, with 12 bases between them. The germline V gene has CDR1 SEHNR and CDR2 FQNEAQ (reference sequence). CDR3 sequence: CASSSEGGEETQYF. The CDR3 coding sequence is TGTGCCAGCAGCTCTGAGGGAGGAGAAGAGACCCAGTACTTC.

The gene calls are TRBV3-1 (or the pseudogene TRBV3-2) and TRBJ2-5; D remains unclear. V lost 0 bases, J lost 4 bases, and 12 bases lay in between. CDR3 length equals 15 residues. CDR1 LGHDT and CDR2 YNNKEL come from the germline V gene (reference sequence). The CDR3 DNA sequence: TGTGCCAGCAGCCAAGACGGCCTAGGTTTAGAGACCCAGTACTTC. Translated, it gives CASSQDGLGLETQYF.

This clone was observed once. The CDR3 is CAWRGYREGPLHF. The CDR3 DNA follows: TGTGCCTGGAGAGGATACAGGGAGGGTCCCCTCCACTTT. J is TRBJ1-6 and V is TRBV30; D is perhaps TRBD1 (6 bases). The germline V gene has CDR1 GTSNPN and CDR2 SVGIG (reference sequence). The ends were cut back, 3 bases at V and 13 bases at J, with 16 bases in the middle. The CDR3 is made up of 13 amino acids.

The V gene is TRBV28, the J gene TRBJ1-1; 7 positions match TRBD1. This CDR3 comprises 14 residues. Trimming removed 9 bases from V and 1 base from J; junction bases left unmatched: 8. Germline lookup yields CDR1 MDHEN and CDR2 SYDVKM. The CDR3 spells CASTPYRGNTEAFF. Written as DNA, the CDR3 is TGTGCCAGTACTCCTTACAGGGGGAACACTGAAGCTTTCTTT. The variable domain in full, with the rest retrieved from reference TRBV28 and TRBJ1-1, is DVKVTQSSRYLVKRTGEKVFLECVQDMDHENMFWYRQDPGLGLRLIYFSYDVKMKEKGDIPEGYSVSREKKERFSLILESASTNQTSMYLCASTPYRGNTEAFFGQGTRLTVV.

The chain recombines TRBV27 with TRBJ1-2; D might be TRBD1 (5 bases). This CDR3 has 13 residues. Trimming removed 3 bases at V and 4 bases at J, with 9 bases between. Looked up from germline, CDR1 is MNHEY and CDR2 is SMNVEV (reference sequence). Here the CDR3 reads CASSFQGFYGYTF. CDR3 DNA: TGTGCCAGCAGTTTTCAGGGTTTCTATGGCTACACCTTC.

The V gene is TRBV5-1, the J gene TRBJ2-7; 7 bases are a match to TRBD1. Germline V gene sequence: CDR1 SGHRS, CDR2 YFSETQ. The J segment lost 3 bases and the V segment lost 5 bases, leaving 5 bases of the junction unmatched. The CDR3 covers 13 residues. The CDR3 reads CASRRQGVYEQYF. The CDR3 DNA reads TGCGCCAGCAGAAGGCAGGGGGTCTACGAGCAGTACTTC.

The V call is TRBV6-5, the J call TRBJ2-2, with D possibly being TRBD1 (6 bases). Germline CDR1 and CDR2: MNHEY and SVGAGI. Between the trimmed V and J ends, which lost 7 bases and 5 bases, there was a span of 14 bases. The CDR3 is 14 residues long. This CDR3 is CASTTGGQTGELFF. The CDR3 DNA reads TGTGCCAGCACCACTGGGGGACAAACCGGGGAGCTGTTTTTT.